These 13 T cell receptor beta chains share one sample of origin, sequenced in a study of CXCR3-negative and CXCR3-positive naive CD8 T cells. cDNA libraries for TRB were generated by 5' RACE incorporating UMI labels. TCRdb reworked the 5' RACE reads into one entry per CDR3 protein, no DNA. This sample's table has tens of thousands of distinct CDR3 sequences. Sequencing was performed on naive CXCR3- CD8+ T cells from blood. The subset here: CD45RO-CCR7+CD27+CD95- naive CD8+ T cells lacking CXCR3 (TNR3-). All receptors derive from a human donor in good health. Some clones in this sample may be carry-over from other donors' samples.

This chain uses TRBV25-1 with TRBJ2-7; TCRdb indicates TRBD2, and absent DNA this call remains unverified. The CDR3 sequence is 15 residues long. Germline CDR1 reads MGHDK; CDR2 reads SYGVNS. The CDR3 loop is CASSEFRLAGYEQYF.

The rearrangement joins TRBV6-2 or TRBV6-3 to TRBJ1-6. Germline V gives CDR1 MNHEY, CDR2 SVGEGT. CDR3 length: 16 amino acids. The CDR3 loop is CASSYRSGSENSPLHF.

The V gene is TRBV7-2, the J gene TRBJ2-2; there is no DNA to check the TCRdb D call of TRBD2. The CDR3 length is 16 residues. Germline CDR1 and CDR2: SGHTA and FQGNSA. Here the CDR3 reads CASSPRGLAGVGELFF. The variable domain in full, completed from reference TRBV7-2 and TRBJ2-2, reads GAGVSQSPSNKVTEKGKDVELRCDPISGHTALYWYRQSLGQGLEFLIYFQGNSAPDKSGLPSDRFSAERTGGSVSTLTIQRTQQEDSAVYLCASSPRGLAGVGELFFGEGSRLTVL.

V and J are TRBV12-5 and TRBJ2-2; the D gene TCRdb calls, TRBD2, cannot be checked with no DNA. The CDR3 is made up of 18 amino acids. Germline values: CDR1 LGHNT, CDR2 FRNRAP. This chain's CDR3 is CARSRGLKHSMNTGELFF.

The chain employs TRBV7-8 and TRBJ2-3; the D gene TCRdb calls, TRBD1, cannot be checked with no DNA. Germline CDR1 is SGHVS and CDR2 is FQNEAQ. The CDR3 runs 19 residues. The CDR3 spells CASSLSPSIGTGTTDTQYF.

J is TRBJ2-5 and V is TRBV2. CDR3 length: 13 amino acids. Germline V gene lookup returns CDR1 SNHLY and CDR2 FYNNEI. CDR3 in amino acids: CASSPRVQETQYF.

The rearrangement uses TRBV7-6 and TRBJ2-1; TCRdb's D gene call, TRBD2, goes unchecked for lack of DNA. The CDR3 runs 14 residues. Per germline, CDR1 SGHVS and CDR2 FNYEAQ. The CDR3 region is CASSRGLANNEQFF. Variable domain in full (rest from reference TRBV7-6 and TRBJ2-1): GAGVSQSPRYKVTKRGQDVALRCDPISGHVSLYWYRQALGQGPEFLTYFNYEAQQDKSGLPNDRFSAERPEGSISTLTIQRTEQRDSAMYRCASSRGLANNEQFFGPGTRLTVL.

V is TRBV5-4 and J is TRBJ2-1; TCRdb reports TRBD1, a call that lacks DNA to check it against. This CDR3 is built from 15 residues. Germline V gene data show CDR1 as SGHNT and CDR2 as YYREEE (reference sequence). This chain's CDR3 is CASSSPDRERDEQFF.

V gene TRBV5-6 combines with J gene TRBJ2-4; TCRdb's assignment of TRBD1 cannot be checked, as there is no DNA. Germline V gives CDR1 SGHDT, CDR2 YYEEEE. This CDR3 has 15 residues. CDR3 sequence: CASSLLRDVKNIQYF.

The rearrangement uses TRBV11-3 and TRBJ2-3; TCRdb's D gene call, TRBD1, goes unchecked for lack of DNA. CDR3 length: 15 amino acids. Looked up from germline, CDR1 is SGHNT and CDR2 is YENEEA. CDR3 protein: CASSQRTGGTDTQYF.

The chain is built from TRBV12-3 or TRBV12-4 and TRBJ2-7. This CDR3 is 13 amino acids long. The CDR3 is CASSLAPSYEQYF.

CDR3 residues: CASIEGSYEQYF. The genes are TRBV2 and TRBJ2-7. CDR3 size: 12 residues. Per the germline V gene, CDR1 is SNHLY and CDR2 is FYNNEI.

V is TRBV28 and J is TRBJ2-7; TCRdb proposes TRBD1, but this gene call is untestable without DNA. The germline CDR1 and CDR2 sequences are MDHEN and SYDVKM. CDR3 length: 14 residues. The CDR3 loop is CASSFRGSSYEQYF. The complete variable domain, with remaining parts taken from reference TRBV28 and TRBJ2-7, reads DVKVTQSSRYLVKRTGEKVFLECVQDMDHENMFWYRQDPGLGLRLIYFSYDVKMKEKGDIPEGYSVSREKKERFSLILESASTNQTSMYLCASSFRGSSYEQYFGPGTRLTVT.